This TCR beta chain came from a study of T-cell reconstitution after alpha-beta-depleted transplantation in children. As it was prepared, the TCRbeta library received unique molecular identifiers. TCRdb reprocessed the PCR reads via MiXCR and lists one record per CDR3 protein. This sample has about 460,000 distinct CDR3 sequences; under 15% occur once, and the top ten carry about 5%. This clonotype was observed a few times. V dropped 4 bases and J dropped 0; count of bases not matched to a gene: 4. In germline, CDR1 is LGHNA, CDR2 YSLEER. This CDR3 spans 16 amino acids. This receptor was obtained from a human donor who donated a stem cell graft to a child with combined immunodeficiency. The chain employs TRBV4-3 and TRBJ1-3; 9 bases align to TRBD1. Sequenced here: PBMCs from the stem cell graft donor, sampled from the stem cell graft. CDR3 amino acids: CASSPDRGISGNTIYF. The CDR3 DNA is TGCGCCAGCAGCCCTGACAGGGGGATCTCTGGAAACACCATATATTTT.